Listed below are T cell receptor beta chains from one sample, sequenced in a study of cytomegalovirus exposure and HLA in healthy donors. Assay used: immunoSEQ multiplex PCR; TCRdb lists only in-frame clones, some missing. This table holds 80,000 to 95,000 clones, about 69% found once. The source material was PBMCs. The origin of the receptors is a woman younger than 35 in good health and CMV-seropositive. The CDR3 runs from the conserved cysteine through the conserved F or W. Each record gives: D gene, V gene, J gene, clone size, CDR3 DNA, CDR3 protein. The D gene is left open where the match is weak. Expanded clones get a size class; other rows say once, few or many, or leave the size out.

>-|TRBV28|TRBJ1-5|-
TGTGCCAGCAGGGACCCAGCGGGAAGCAATCAGCCCCAGCATTTT
CASRDPAGSNQPQHF
>-|TRBV15|TRBJ1-1|few
TGTGCCACCAGCAGGCAGACAAGCAGTTATGAAGCTTTCTTT
CATSRQTSSYEAFF
>TRBD1|TRBV7-8|TRBJ2-7|-
TGTGCCAGCAGCCCCGGACAGGGCAGCTCCTACGAGCAGTACTTC
CASSPGQGSSYEQYF
>-|TRBV2|TRBJ1-5|-
TGTGCCAGCAGCTTGATGGGGGACTCAAGGAATCAGCCCCAGCATTTT
CASSLMGDSRNQPQHF
>-|TRBV11-2|TRBJ1-1|-
TGTGCCAGCAGCTTGACAATTCGCACTGAAGCTTTCTTT
CASSLTIRTEAFF
>-|TRBV7-8|TRBJ2-1|few
TGTGCCAGCAGTTTGCCTAGCTCCTACAATGAGCAGTTCTTC
CASSLPSSYNEQFF
>TRBD1|TRBV28|TRBJ2-7|-
TGTGCCAGCAGTACCTCAGGGGGCGAGCAGTACTTC
CASSTSGGEQYF
>TRBD2|TRBV7-3|TRBJ2-5|-
TGTGCCAGCAGCTCCGGGACTAGGGCGGGAGAGACCCAGTACTTC
CASSSGTRAGETQYF
>TRBD2|TRBV28|TRBJ2-7|-
TGTGCCAGCAGTCTTCCGGGGGGTAATACCCGCGGGACTAGCGGGAACTACGAGCAGTACTTC
CASSLPGGNTRGTSGNYEQYF
>TRBD2|TRBV19|TRBJ2-7|-
TGTGCCAGTAGTCAGGGAGGACTAGCGGGGTTCCGCTACTCCTACGAGCAGTACTTC
CASSQGGLAGFRYSYEQYF
>TRBD2|TRBV5-1|TRBJ2-5|-
TGCGCCAGCAGCTTGATCGCGGGGGAAGAGACCCAGTACTTC
CASSLIAGEETQYF